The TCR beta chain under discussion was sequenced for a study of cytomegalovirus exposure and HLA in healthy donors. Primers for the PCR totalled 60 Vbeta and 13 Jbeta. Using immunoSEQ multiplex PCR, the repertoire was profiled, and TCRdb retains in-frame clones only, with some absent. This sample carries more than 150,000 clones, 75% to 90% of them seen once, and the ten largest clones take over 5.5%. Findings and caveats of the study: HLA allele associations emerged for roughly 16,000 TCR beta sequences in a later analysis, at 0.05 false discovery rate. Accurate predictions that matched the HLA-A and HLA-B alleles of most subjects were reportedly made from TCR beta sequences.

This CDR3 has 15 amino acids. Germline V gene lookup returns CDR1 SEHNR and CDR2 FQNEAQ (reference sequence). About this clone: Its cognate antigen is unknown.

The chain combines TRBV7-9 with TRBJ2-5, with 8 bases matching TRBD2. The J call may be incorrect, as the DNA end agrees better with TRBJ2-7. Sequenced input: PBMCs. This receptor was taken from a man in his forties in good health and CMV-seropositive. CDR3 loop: CASSFEGGRSYEQYF. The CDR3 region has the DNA TGTGCCAGCAGCTTCGAGGGCGGGAGGTCCTACGAGCAGTACTTC.